This TCR beta chain was identified during a study of blood T cell repertoires in COVID-19. Study summary: Samples came from the United States, Italy and Spain, spanning acute and convalescent COVID-19.

V dropped 4 bases and J dropped 3 bases, with 11 bases sitting between them. The germline V gene has CDR1 SGHRS and CDR2 YFSETQ. CDR3 length equals 13 residues. The data were produced by immunoSEQ multiplex PCR, yet TCRdb's version contains in-frame clones alone and is incomplete. The table has about 100,000 clones, over 65% seen once. The chain recombines TRBV5-1 with TRBJ2-7; D possibly corresponds to TRBD1 (5 bases). Material: peripheral blood. The receptor was isolated from a human donor in a cohort sampled during active COVID-19. CDR3 sequence (DNA): TGCGCCAGCAGCCTCAGGCAGGGCTACGAGCAGTACTTC. Residues: CASSLRQGYEQYF.